Listed below are T cell receptor beta chains from one sample, sequenced in a study of cytomegalovirus exposure and HLA in healthy donors. The protocol was immunoSEQ multiplex PCR, while the TCRdb copy is restricted to in-frame clones and leaves out a portion. The sample includes more than 50,000 clones, 90% to 95% seen only once; the top ten take about 2.2%. The material sequenced was PBMCs. These receptor sequences come from a woman in her twenties or thirties in good health and CMV-seronegative. Both conserved end residues are part of each CDR3. D genes are given only for firm matches. Some rows mark clone size as missing; the rest say once, few, many or name a class of expanded clone.

clone size,V gene,J gene,D gene,CDR3 DNA,CDR3 protein
NA,TRBV7-9,TRBJ1-5,NA,TGTGCCAGCAGCTTACAACAGGGCAATCAGCCCCAGCATTTT,CASSLQQGNQPQHF
NA,TRBV9,TRBJ2-7,TRBD1,TGTGCCAGCAGCGGACCGGGACAGAACTACGAGCAGTACTTC,CASSGPGQNYEQYF
NA,TRBV5-6,TRBJ1-1,NA,TGTGCCAGCAGCTTGCAGGAGACTATGAACACTGAAGCTTTCTTT,CASSLQETMNTEAFF
NA,TRBV10-1,TRBJ2-1,TRBD2,TGCGCCAGCAGTGAGTCGTGGGGACTAGCGGGATTGGGTGAGCAGTTCTTC,CASSESWGLAGLGEQFF
NA,TRBV28,TRBJ2-3,NA,TGTGCCAGCAGTTTCGGAGTGACAGATACGCAGTATTTT,CASSFGVTDTQYF
NA,TRBV25-1,TRBJ2-3,TRBD2,TGTGCCAGCAGTGAATCCAGCGGGAGACAGGCAGATACGCAGTATTTT,CASSESSGRQADTQYF
NA,TRBV27,TRBJ1-5,NA,TGTGCCAGCAGTTTGGCCAGGGATAGCAATCAGCCCCAGCATTTT,CASSLARDSNQPQHF
once,TRBV2,TRBJ2-5,TRBD2,TGTGCCAACTCACTAGCGGGAGGGTCGGGAGAGACCCAGTACTTC,CANSLAGGSGETQYF
NA,TRBV10-3,TRBJ2-3,NA,TGTGCCATCAGTGAGTCCTCAGATACGCAGTATTTT,CAISESSDTQYF
NA,TRBV2,TRBJ2-3,TRBD2,TGTGCCAGCAGTGATTTACTAGCGGCCACAGATACGCAGTATTTT,CASSDLLAATDTQYF
NA,TRBV7-9,TRBJ1-5,NA,TGTGCCAGCAGCCAAGCAGGGGTTCAGCCCCAGCATTTT,CASSQAGVQPQHF
NA,TRBV5-5,TRBJ2-5,TRBD2,TGTGCCAGCAGCCCACTAGCGGGAGCCCAAGAGACCCAGTACTTC,CASSPLAGAQETQYF
NA,TRBV7-6,TRBJ1-4,NA,TGTGCCAGCAGCTTATCCCGAACGGGGGAAAAACTGTTTTTT,CASSLSRTGEKLFF
NA,TRBV18,TRBJ2-5,TRBD1,TGTGCCAGCTCACCACAAGGGACAGGGGCAGAGACCCAGTACTTC,CASSPQGTGAETQYF
NA,TRBV5-1,TRBJ1-1,NA,TGCGCCAGCAGGGCTGACACTGAAGCTTTCTTT,CASRADTEAFF
NA,TRBV28,TRBJ2-5,TRBD1,TGTGCCAGCAGTTTGGACAGGGAGAAGACCCAGTACTTC,CASSLDREKTQYF
NA,TRBV27,TRBJ2-7,TRBD2,TGTGCCAGCAGTCCTCGACTAGCGGGAGCCCCCCCCTACGAGCAGTACTTC,CASSPRLAGAPPYEQYF
NA,TRBV18,TRBJ1-5,NA,TGTGCCAGCTCAGGTGGCCCCCGGGGCAATCAGCCCCAGCATTTT,CASSGGPRGNQPQHF
NA,TRBV4-1,TRBJ2-1,NA,TGCGCCAGCAGCCAAGATTTGGGAGAAACCTACAATGAGCAGTTCTTC,CASSQDLGETYNEQFF
NA,TRBV10-3,TRBJ2-7,TRBD2,TGTGCCATCCAACTAGCGGGAGGTTCCGAGCAGTACTTC,CAIQLAGGSEQYF
NA,TRBV6-5,TRBJ1-3,TRBD1,TGTGCCAGCAGTTACGGGACAGGAAACTCTGGAAACACCATATATTTT,CASSYGTGNSGNTIYF
NA,TRBV19,TRBJ2-5,TRBD2,TGTGCCAGTAGAGGGACTAGCGGGAGGCAAGAGACCCAGTACTTC,CASRGTSGRQETQYF
NA,TRBV30,TRBJ1-3,NA,TGTGCCTGGAGTCTAGGTTCTGGGGCCGGAAACACCATATATTTT,CAWSLGSGAGNTIYF
NA,TRBV4-1,TRBJ2-6,NA,TGCGCCAGCAGCCTCCCAACCGGGACACCTAGCCCCCGTGGTGCCAACGTCCTGACTTTC,CASSLPTGTPSPRGANVLTF
NA,TRBV25-1,TRBJ2-5,TRBD2,TGTGCCAGCAGTGATTTCCAAACTAGCGGGATAGAAGAGACCCAGTACTTC,CASSDFQTSGIEETQYF
NA,TRBV30,TRBJ2-1,TRBD2,TGTGCCTGGAGTCTCACTAGCGGGAGGAGGGGGGAGCAGTTCTTC,CAWSLTSGRRGEQFF
NA,TRBV6-6,TRBJ2-7,NA,TGTGCCAGCACAGTGACAGAACCCTACGAGCAGTACTTC,CASTVTEPYEQYF
NA,TRBV5-1,TRBJ2-1,NA,TGCGCCAGCAGCAACTCACGAGGGATAGGTAATGAGCAGTTCTTC,CASSNSRGIGNEQFF
NA,TRBV5-6,TRBJ2-5,TRBD2,TGTGCCAGCAGCCCGAAGGGAGGGGAGACCCAGTACTTC,CASSPKGGETQYF
NA,TRBV27,TRBJ2-1,NA,TGTGCCAGCAGCCTCCTGAGGGAGGCTAACAATGAGCAGTTCTTC,CASSLLREANNEQFF
NA,TRBV27,TRBJ2-7,NA,TGTGCCAGCAGTTTATCGTCGGGGGTGATAGGCGAGCAGTACTTC,CASSLSSGVIGEQYF
NA,TRBV30,TRBJ2-3,TRBD1,TGTGCCTGGACCGAAGGGGTCCAGGGGGGCACAGATACGCAGTATTTT,CAWTEGVQGGTDTQYF
NA,TRBV29-1,TRBJ2-7,NA,TGCAGCGTTGAGAGCGAGCAGTACTTC,CSVESEQYF
NA,TRBV18,TRBJ2-1,TRBD2,TGTGCCAGCTCAAAGCGGGAGAACAATGAGCAGTTCTTC,CASSKRENNEQFF
once,TRBV4-1,TRBJ2-5,TRBD1,TGCGCCAGCAGTCCAAGATCCCCGAGCGCGGGACAGGGGCAGACCCAGTACTTC,CASSPRSPSAGQGQTQYF
NA,TRBV11-2,TRBJ2-7,NA,TGTGCCAGCAGCTTATCCGACTCACCATCCTACGAGCAGTACTTC,CASSLSDSPSYEQYF
NA,TRBV14,TRBJ1-2,TRBD1,TGTGCCAGCAGGCCTCAATGGACAGGGGGCGGCTACACCTTC,CASRPQWTGGGYTF
once,TRBV6-6,TRBJ2-2,NA,TGTGCCAGCAACCGGTCCCCCGGGGAGCTGTTTTTT,CASNRSPGELFF
NA,TRBV19,TRBJ2-1,TRBD2,TGTGCCAGTAGTATAACCGTGGCGGGGGACTACAATGAGCAGTTCTTC,CASSITVAGDYNEQFF
NA,TRBV6-1,TRBJ2-3,TRBD2,TGTGCCAGCAGATCGGGGAGGGCCTCAGATACGCAGTATTTT,CASRSGRASDTQYF
NA,TRBV7-9,TRBJ2-3,NA,TGTGCCAGCAGCTTACCGCGTCAAACAGATACGCAGTATTTT,CASSLPRQTDTQYF
once,TRBV27,TRBJ1-2,NA,TGTGCCAGCCGCGCGGGGGGGGACTATGGCTACACCTTC,CASRAGGDYGYTF
NA,TRBV18,TRBJ2-5,TRBD1,TGTGCCAGCTCATCCGACAGGGTAGAGACCCAGTACTTC,CASSSDRVETQYF
NA,TRBV5-1,TRBJ2-7,TRBD2,TGCGCCACCCCACCCGGGGGAGGGCGTGGGAACGAGCAGTACTTC,CATPPGGGRGNEQYF
NA,TRBV14,TRBJ1-1,TRBD1,TGTGCCAGCAGCCAAGAGACAGGGAGGATGGCTTTCTTT,CASSQETGRMAFF
NA,TRBV7-9,TRBJ2-3,NA,TGTGCCAGCAGCTTAGGTTGGGGGGGGCTAGCGGTCACAGATACGCAGTATTTT,CASSLGWGGLAVTDTQYF
NA,TRBV28,TRBJ2-3,TRBD1,TGTGCCAGCAGTTTGGGACAGGGAGGAGATACGCAGTATTTT,CASSLGQGGDTQYF